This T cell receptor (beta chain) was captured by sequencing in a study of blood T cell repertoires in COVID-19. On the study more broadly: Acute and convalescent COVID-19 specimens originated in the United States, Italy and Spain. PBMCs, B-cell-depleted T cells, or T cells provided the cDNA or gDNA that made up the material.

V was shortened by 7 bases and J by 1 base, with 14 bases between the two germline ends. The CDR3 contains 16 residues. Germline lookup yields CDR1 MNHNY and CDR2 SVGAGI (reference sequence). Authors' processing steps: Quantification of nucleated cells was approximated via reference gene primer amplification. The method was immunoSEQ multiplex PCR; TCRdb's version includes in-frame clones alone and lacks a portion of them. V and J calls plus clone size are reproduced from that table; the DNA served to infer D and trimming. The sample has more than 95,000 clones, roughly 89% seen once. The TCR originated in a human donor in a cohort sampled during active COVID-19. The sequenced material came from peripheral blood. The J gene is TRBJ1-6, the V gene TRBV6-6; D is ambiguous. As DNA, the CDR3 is TGTGCCAGCACCGATTACGGGTTGTCCTATAATTCACCCCTCCACTTT. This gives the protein CASTDYGLSYNSPLHF.